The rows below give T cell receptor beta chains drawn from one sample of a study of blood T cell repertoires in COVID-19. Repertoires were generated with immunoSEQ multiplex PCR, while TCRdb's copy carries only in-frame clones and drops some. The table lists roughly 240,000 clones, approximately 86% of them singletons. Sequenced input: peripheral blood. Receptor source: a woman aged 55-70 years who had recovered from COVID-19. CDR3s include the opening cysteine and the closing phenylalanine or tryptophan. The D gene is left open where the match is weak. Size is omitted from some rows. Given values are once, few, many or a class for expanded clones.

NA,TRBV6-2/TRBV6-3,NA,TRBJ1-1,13,TGTGCCAGCAGTTATCTAGGGAACACTGAAGCTTTCTTT,CASSYLGNTEAFF
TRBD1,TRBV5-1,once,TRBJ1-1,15,TGCGCCAGCAGCCCCATGACAGGGGCGGACACTGAAGCTTTCTTT,CASSPMTGADTEAFF
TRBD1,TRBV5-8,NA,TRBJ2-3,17,TGTGCCAGCAGCTTAGGGACAGGGGAAACTTCGACAGATACGCAGTATTTT,CASSLGTGETSTDTQYF
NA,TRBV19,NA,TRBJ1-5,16,TGTGCCAGTAGTATTCGCCCGGAGGGCAGCAATCAGCCCCAGCATTTT,CASSIRPEGSNQPQHF
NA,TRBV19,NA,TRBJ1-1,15,TGTGCCAGTAGTACGTACACCCTAGAATCACCTCAAGCTTTCTTT,CASSTYTLESPQAFF
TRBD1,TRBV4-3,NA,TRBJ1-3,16,TGCGCCAGCAGCCAAGATTTGGGAGACAGGGGACACACCATATATTTT,CASSQDLGDRGHTIYF
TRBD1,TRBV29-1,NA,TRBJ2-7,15,TGCAGCGCGAAAGGGACAGGGGAGGCTCCCTACGAGCAGTACTTC,CSAKGTGEAPYEQYF
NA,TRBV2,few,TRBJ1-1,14,TGTGCCAGCAATACCGGAGGGCTAAACACTGAAGCTTTCTTT,CASNTGGLNTEAFF
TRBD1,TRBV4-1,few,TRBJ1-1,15,TGCGCCAGCAGCCATCTGCAGGGGGCTGACACTGAAGCTTTCTTT,CASSHLQGADTEAFF
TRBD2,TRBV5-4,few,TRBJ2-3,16,TGTGCCAGTAGTCTCCGGCTAGCGGGGGGTATAGATACGCAGTATTTT,CASSLRLAGGIDTQYF
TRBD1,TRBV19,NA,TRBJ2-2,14,TGTGCCAGTATTCAGGGGGCCTTGACCGGGGAGCTGTTTTTT,CASIQGALTGELFF
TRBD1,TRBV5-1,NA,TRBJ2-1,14,TGCGCCAGCAGCTTGGTGGGACAGGACAATGAGCAGTTCTTC,CASSLVGQDNEQFF
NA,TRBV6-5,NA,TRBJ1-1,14,TGTGCCAGCAGTTACCGGACGGAGGGAACTGAAGCTTTCTTT,CASSYRTEGTEAFF
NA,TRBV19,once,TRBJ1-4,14,TGTGCCAGTAGTATTCACAGCCTTGGTGAAAAACTGTTTTTT,CASSIHSLGEKLFF
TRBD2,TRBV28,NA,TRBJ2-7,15,TGTGCCAGCAGTCCTAGCGGGAACCTAGTTACCGAGCAGTACTTC,CASSPSGNLVTEQYF
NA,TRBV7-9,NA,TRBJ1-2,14,TGTGCCAGCAGCTTATTTACAGGAGACTATGGCTACACCTTC,CASSLFTGDYGYTF
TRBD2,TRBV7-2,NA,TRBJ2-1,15,TGTGCCAGCAGCCTTAGACTAGCGGGGAAGGTTGAGCAGTTCTTC,CASSLRLAGKVEQFF
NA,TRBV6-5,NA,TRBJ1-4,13,TGTGCCAGCAACCAGGCAACTAATGAAAAACTGTTTTTT,CASNQATNEKLFF
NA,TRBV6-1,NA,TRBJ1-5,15,TGTGCCAGCAGTGAATACGGGGGTAAGGATCAGCCCCAGCATTTT,CASSEYGGKDQPQHF
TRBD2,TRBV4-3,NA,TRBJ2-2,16,TGCGCCAGCAGCCAAGGCGGGGGGGTAGGCACCGGGGAGCTGTTTTTT,CASSQGGGVGTGELFF
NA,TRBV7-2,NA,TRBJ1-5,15,TGTGCCAGCAGCTTAGCTGGACAGATCAATCAGCCCCAGCATTTT,CASSLAGQINQPQHF
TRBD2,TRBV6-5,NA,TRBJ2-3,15,TGTGCCAGCAGTCCCCTAGGCGGGGGGGGAGATACGCAGTATTTT,CASSPLGGGGDTQYF
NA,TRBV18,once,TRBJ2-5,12,TGTGCCAGCTCGGCGGCAACAGAGACCCAGTACTTC,CASSAATETQYF
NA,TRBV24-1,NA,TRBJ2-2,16,TGTGCCACCAGTGATTTATCAGGAGGGATAACCGGGGAGCTGTTTTTT,CATSDLSGGITGELFF
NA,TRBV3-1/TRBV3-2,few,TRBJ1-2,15,TGTGCCAGCAGCCAAGACGCAGGGTTAGGCTATGGCTACACCTTC,CASSQDAGLGYGYTF
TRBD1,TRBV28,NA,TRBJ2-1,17,TGTGCCAGCACCCTCGCGACAGGGGGCACGACTGGCAATGAGCAGTTCTTC,CASTLATGGTTGNEQFF
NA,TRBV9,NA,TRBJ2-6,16,TGTGCCAGCAGCGTATTAGAAAGAACTGGGGCCAACGTCCTGACTTTC,CASSVLERTGANVLTF
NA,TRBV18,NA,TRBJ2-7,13,TGTGCCAGCTCACCAGGACTCTCCTACGAGCAGTACTTC,CASSPGLSYEQYF
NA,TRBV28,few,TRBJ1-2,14,TGTGCCAGCAAGGATGGGGCCGCGATTGGGGGCTACACCTTC,CASKDGAAIGGYTF
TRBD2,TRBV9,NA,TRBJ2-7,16,TGTGCCAGCAGCCCCGGGAGGAGCGGGGGGGTCCACGAGCAGTACTTC,CASSPGRSGGVHEQYF
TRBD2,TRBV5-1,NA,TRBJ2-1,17,TGCGCCAGCAGCCCCCTTATCCTAGCGGGGGGGGACAATGAGCAGTTCTTC,CASSPLILAGGDNEQFF
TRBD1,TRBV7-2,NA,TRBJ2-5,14,TGTGCCAGCAGCGTTGACAGGGGGCGGGAGACCCAGTACTTC,CASSVDRGRETQYF
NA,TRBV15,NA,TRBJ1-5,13,TGTGCCACCAGCAGAGAAGGAGGGGTCTCCCAGCATTTT,CATSREGGVSQHF
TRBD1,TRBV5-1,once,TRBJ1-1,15,TGCGCCAGCAGCACCGACCCAACAGGGGACACTGAAGCTTTCTTT,CASSTDPTGDTEAFF
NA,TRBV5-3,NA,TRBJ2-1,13,TGTGCCAGAAGCTTGACAGTTTGTCGTGAGCAGTTCTTC,CARSLTVCREQFF
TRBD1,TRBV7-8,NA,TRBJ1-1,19,TGTGCCAGCAGCGAGAACGCAGGGGGCGCAAACCCCATGAACACTGAAGCTTTCTTT,CASSENAGGANPMNTEAFF
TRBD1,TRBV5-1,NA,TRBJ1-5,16,TGCGCCAGCAGCTCCACCGGGACAGGGCCTGGGGAGCCCCAGCATTTT,CASSSTGTGPGEPQHF
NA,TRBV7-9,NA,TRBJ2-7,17,TGTGCCAGCAGCAGACCCTACGGGGAAAAGAGGTCCTACGAGCAGTACTTC,CASSRPYGEKRSYEQYF
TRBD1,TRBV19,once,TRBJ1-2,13,TGTGCCAGTAGTCCTAGGGACAGGGCTGGCTACACCTTC,CASSPRDRAGYTF
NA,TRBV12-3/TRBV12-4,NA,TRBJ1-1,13,TGTGCCAGCAGTTTAACAATGAACACTGAAGCTTTCTTT,CASSLTMNTEAFF